These T cell receptor beta chains were read from a single sample in a study of blood T cell repertoires in COVID-19. Method: immunoSEQ multiplex PCR; TCRdb's copy keeps in-frame clones and lacks some. The table shows some 200,000 clones, with approximately 83% occurring only once. The sequenced sample was PBMCs or T cells enriched from blood (not recorded which). The receptors come from a woman in her forties or fifties who had been exposed to COVID-19. Each CDR3 is given with its conserved first and last residue. The D gene is left open where the match is weak. The size of a clone is reported for some rows only, either as once, few or many, or as a class for expanded clones.

TRBV19	TRBJ1-1	.	14	.	CASSPFPLGTEAFF	TGTGCCAGTAGCCCATTCCCCCTAGGCACTGAAGCTTTCTTT
TRBV19	TRBJ2-7	.	12	TRBD1	CASSTDRGEQYF	TGTGCCAGTAGTACGGACAGGGGAGAGCAGTACTTC
TRBV5-6	TRBJ1-1	.	12	.	CASSLGDTEAFF	TGTGCCAGCAGCTTGGGAGACACTGAAGCTTTCTTT
TRBV12-5	TRBJ2-1	.	15	.	CASGSQGSSYNEQFF	TGTGCTAGTGGTTCCCAGGGGAGCTCCTACAATGAGCAGTTCTTC
TRBV2	TRBJ2-5	few	12	.	CASSETQETQYF	TGTGCCAGCAGTGAAACTCAAGAGACCCAGTACTTC
TRBV6-1	TRBJ2-7	.	15	.	CASSEALRGSYEQYF	TGTGCCAGCAGTGAAGCGCTTCGGGGATCCTACGAGCAGTACTTC
TRBV2	TRBJ1-6	.	15	TRBD1	CASSESTGEGSPLHF	TGTGCCAGCAGTGAGTCGACAGGGGAAGGATCACCCCTCCACTTT
TRBV4-1	TRBJ1-1	.	14	.	CASSQDRGNTEAFF	TGCGCCAGCAGCCAAGATAGAGGGAACACTGAAGCTTTCTTT
TRBV1	TRBJ2-7	.	16	.	CTSSQDSCLAGGVQYF	TGCACCAGCAGCCAAGATTCATGCCTAGCGGGGGGGGTGCAGTACTTC
TRBV4-3	TRBJ2-4	.	14	.	CASSLGSPGGIQYF	TGCGCCAGCAGCCTCGGGAGCCCCGGGGGCATTCAGTACTTC
TRBV9	TRBJ1-4	.	14	.	CASSVDRSKEKLFF	TGTGCCAGCAGCGTGGACAGATCTAAGGAAAAACTGTTTTTT
TRBV2	TRBJ2-7	.	15	TRBD2	CASSKEPSGGYEQYF	TGTGCCAGCAGTAAAGAACCTAGCGGGGGCTACGAGCAGTACTTC
TRBV18	TRBJ1-1	.	14	.	CASSPPRRPVEAFF	TGTGCCAGCTCACCACCTAGACGCCCCGTGGAGGCTTTCTTT
TRBV29-1	TRBJ1-2	.	12	.	CSVESSRYGYTF	TGCAGCGTTGAATCCTCGCGTTATGGCTACACCTTC
TRBV2	TRBJ1-5	.	17	.	CASSEALLGGNNQPQHF	TGTGCCAGCAGTGAAGCGCTTCTGGGGGGAAACAATCAGCCCCAGCATTTT